A single sample gave rise to the 24 T cell receptor beta chains below, sequenced in a study of blood T cells in healthy people across ages. With a J-beta primer mix and a sample-barcoded 5' primer, a second PCR ran about 6 to 11 cycles. TCRdb passed the 5' RACE reads through MiXCR, listing each CDR3 protein once. The sample has approximately 1,700,000 distinct CDR3 sequences; roughly two fifths are singletons. Specimen: blood. The receptors derive from a human donor in good health.

Note on this clonotype: Given a much more abundant clone one base away, this may be a read error. The rearrangement joins TRBV28 to TRBJ1-2, with D uncertain. CDR3 length equals 10 residues. Germline V gene lookup returns CDR1 MDHEN and CDR2 SYDVKM. V gave up 4 bases and J gave up 6 bases, with 3 bases separating them. The CDR3 reads CASSYNGYTF. CDR3 nucleotide sequence: TGTGCCAGCAGTTATAATGGCTACACCTTC.

Notes on this clonotype: A much larger clone sits a single nucleotide away, making a read error possible. J is TRBJ1-2 and V is TRBV6-5; D is ambiguous. The CDR3 is 11 residues long. CDR1 is MNHEY, CDR2 SVGAGI, per germline. With 2 bases removed from V and 10 bases from J, the gap between germline ends came to 8 bases. CDR3 region: CASSYGEAYTF. CDR3 coding DNA: TGTGCCAGCAGTTACGGGGAGGCCTACACCTTC.

The table lists this clonotype with a few counts. The chain recombines TRBV4-1 with TRBJ2-1; maybe TRBD1 (6 bases). Deletions cut 9 bases from V and 0 bases from J, with 18 bases between. CDR1 and CDR2 from the germline V gene are MGHRA and YSYEKL. This CDR3 has 16 residues. CDR3 region: CASGKGQAVSYNEQFF. CDR3 DNA: TGCGCCAGTGGAAAGGGACAAGCCGTCTCCTACAATGAGCAGTTCTTC.

This clonotype has a handful of counts. The rearrangement uses TRBV4-3 and TRBJ1-6, with TRBD1 as a possible D gene (6 bases). Germline V gene lookup returns CDR1 LGHNA and CDR2 YSLEER. This CDR3 spans 15 amino acids. The germline V and J ends were trimmed by 0 bases and 10 bases, with 13 bases remaining between them. The DNA of the CDR3 is TGCGCCAGCAGCCAAGATCACAGGGTGGACTCACCCCTCCACTTT. Protein: CASSQDHRVDSPLHF.

The rearrangement links TRBV7-9 to TRBJ1-5, with a weak D call TRBD1 (5 bases). The length of the CDR3 is 16 residues. CDR1 and CDR2 from the germline V gene are SEHNR and FQNEAQ (reference sequence). V lost 4 bases, J lost 4 bases, and 17 bases lay in between. CDR3 sequence (DNA): TGTGCCAGCAGCTCCGTCGGGGGAGGGGTAAATCAGCCCCAGCATTTT. Its protein product is CASSSVGGGVNQPQHF.

This clonotype was seen a handful of times. The chain joins TRBV4-3 to TRBJ1-4; D is perhaps TRBD1 (6 bases). V was pared by 1 base and J by 5 bases, with 11 bases between. The V gene's germline CDR1 is LGHNA and CDR2 YSLEER. The CDR3 runs 15 residues. The CDR3, as DNA: TGCGCCAGCAGCCAAGTCAACAGGGCGAATGAAAAACTGTTTTTT. This codes for CASSQVNRANEKLFF.

CDR3 nucleotides: TGTGCCACCAGCAGAGTTGGGACAGGGGGCCCTAATGAAAAACTGTTTTTT. This translates into CATSRVGTGGPNEKLFF. The rearrangement joins TRBV15 to TRBJ1-4, with 12 bases fitting TRBD1. V lost 1 base and J lost 3; bases outside the gene matches: 3. This CDR3 has 17 residues. In germline, CDR1 is LNHNV, CDR2 YYDKDF (reference sequence).

There are a few counts of this clonotype. The chain combines TRBV7-2 with TRBJ2-2, with D maybe TRBD1 (6 bases). Trimming took off 5 bases at V and 0 bases at J, with 13 bases between the two ends. The CDR3 extends over 16 amino acids. CDR1 and CDR2 from the germline V gene are SGHTA and FQGNSA. The CDR3 protein is CASSPGAGSNTGELFF. The CDR3, as DNA: TGTGCCAGCAGCCCAGGGGCGGGTTCGAACACCGGGGAGCTGTTTTTT.

The chain links TRBV15 to TRBJ2-1; TRBD1 aligns across 8 bases. Germline CDR1 reads LNHNV; CDR2 reads YYDKDF (reference sequence). V was clipped by 8 bases and J by 5 bases; unmatched bases: 8. This CDR3 has 14 residues. The CDR3 spells CATQDGTGNNEQFF. In nucleotides, the CDR3 is TGTGCCACCCAAGACGGGACAGGCAACAATGAGCAGTTCTTC.

The chain has TRBV12-3 or TRBV12-4 and TRBJ2-3, with a possible D match to TRBD2 (6 bases). The CDR3 totals 15 residues. Trimming stripped 5 bases from V and 1 base from J, with 13 bases between. CDR3 loop: CASSPHGGGTDTQYF. CDR3 sequence (DNA): TGTGCCAGCAGTCCCCACGGGGGTGGCACAGATACGCAGTATTTT.

This clonotype was observed a few times. The chain couples TRBV28 to TRBJ2-6; possibly TRBD2 for D (6 bases). The germline gives CDR1 MDHEN, CDR2 SYDVKM. There are 19 residues in the CDR3. V was shortened by 8 bases and J by 4 bases, with 27 bases between the two germline ends. The CDR3 reads CASSQFIGTAPWGANVLTF. For the CDR3, the DNA is TGTGCCAGCTCCCAGTTTATCGGGACTGCCCCTTGGGGGGCCAACGTCCTGACTTTC.

This clonotype was seen a handful of times. The chain carries TRBV11-1 and TRBJ1-2; possibly TRBD1 for D (6 bases). This CDR3 has 13 amino acids. Germline CDR1 reads SGHAT; CDR2 reads FQDESV (reference sequence). Trimming took off 5 bases at V and 8 bases at J, with 15 bases between the two ends. This CDR3 is CASSPRQEGGYTF. In nucleotides, the CDR3 is TGTGCCAGCAGCCCAAGACAGGAGGGAGGCTACACCTTC.

V usage is TRBV7-2 and J usage is TRBJ2-7; no definite D call. CDR3 length equals 13 residues. Trimming left V 4 bases short and J 3 bases short, with 10 bases between. The germline CDR1 and CDR2 sequences are SGHTA and FQGNSA. CDR3 residues: CASSSISFYEQYF. The CDR3, as DNA: TGTGCCAGCAGCTCAATTTCCTTCTACGAGCAGTACTTC.

The table lists this clonotype with a few counts. The V gene is TRBV25-1, the J gene TRBJ2-1; possibly TRBD1 for D (5 bases). V was clipped by 5 bases and J by 7 bases, with 15 bases between them. CDR3 length: 14 amino acids. Germline V gene sequence: CDR1 MGHDK, CDR2 SYGVNS. CDR3 in amino acids: CASSMVQGRNEQFF. CDR3 bases: TGTGCCAGCAGTATGGTGCAGGGAAGGAATGAGCAGTTCTTC. The entire variable domain, with the rest obtained from reference TRBV25-1 and TRBJ2-1, is as follows: EADIYQTPRYLVIGTGKKITLECSQTMGHDKMYWYQQDPGMELHLIHYSYGVNSTEKGDLSSESTVSRIRTEHFPLTLESARPSHTSQYLCASSMVQGRNEQFFGPGTRLTVL.

This chain uses TRBV7-2 with TRBJ1-1, with D possibly matching TRBD1 (5 bases). CDR1 is SGHTA and CDR2 is FQGNSA in the germline V gene. Deletions cut 5 bases from V and 3 bases from J, with 16 bases between. The CDR3 runs 15 residues. CDR3 nucleotides: TGTGCCAGCAGCCTCTCGAGGGCCAGGGACACTGAAGCTTTCTTT. Its translation: CASSLSRARDTEAFF.

The chain links TRBV10-3 to TRBJ1-6; TRBD1 matches 7 bases. The V and J ends lost 10 bases and 6 bases, in that order; junction bases with no gene match: 6. Germline V gene lookup returns CDR1 ENHRY and CDR2 SYGVKD. The CDR3 loop spans 13 amino acids. The CDR3 nucleotides are TGTGCCAACGGACAGGCACCTAATTCACCCCTCCACTTT. This encodes CANGQAPNSPLHF.

This clonotype was found a few times. CDR3 sequence (DNA): TGTGCCAGCAGCTTTGGACAGGGGACATTCTATGGCTACACCTTC. Translating gives CASSFGQGTFYGYTF. The gene calls are TRBV7-8 and TRBJ1-2; 9 bases map to TRBD1. J gave up 4 bases and V 3 bases, and 6 bases lay outside the gene matches. The V gene's germline CDR1 is SGHVS and CDR2 FQNEAQ. The CDR3 has 15 residues.

The rearrangement joins TRBV5-1 to TRBJ2-5; the D gene is possibly TRBD2 (5 bases). Trimming shortened V by 0 bases and J by 4 bases, and 16 bases separated the two germline ends. This CDR3 region has 16 residues. Germline values: CDR1 SGHRS, CDR2 YFSETQ. The CDR3 is CASSLDPRASRETQYF. Here the CDR3 DNA reads TGCGCCAGCAGCTTGGACCCCCGGGCTAGCCGAGAGACCCAGTACTTC.

CDR3 DNA sequence: TGCAGCGTTGAAGGGGGTCTCGGGGGCCGCCGGGAGACCCAGTACTTC. Amino acid sequence: CSVEGGLGGRRETQYF. This sequence joins TRBV29-1 and TRBJ2-5; TRBD1 or TRBD2 may be the D gene (6 bases each). The CDR3 covers 16 residues. Germline lookup yields CDR1 SQVTM and CDR2 ANQGSEA. With 1 base removed from V and 5 bases from J, the gap between germline ends came to 20 bases. The entire variable domain, with the rest obtained from reference TRBV29-1 and TRBJ2-5, is as follows: SAVISQKPSRDICQRGTSLTIQCQVDSQVTMMFWYRQQPGQSLTLIATANQGSEATYESGFVIDKFPISRPNLTFSTLTVSNMSPEDSSIYLCSVEGGLGGRRETQYFGPGTRLLVL.

This chain connects TRBV20-1 to TRBJ1-3; possibly TRBD1 for D (5 bases). The CDR3 has 15 residues. The ends were cut back, 6 bases at V and 2 bases at J, with 17 bases in the middle. Germline V lookup: CDR1 DFQATT, CDR2 SNEGSKA (reference sequence). CDR3 loop: CSAYLRGGAGNTIYF. The CDR3 DNA is TGCAGTGCCTACCTACGGGGCGGGGCTGGAAACACCATATATTTT.

This clonotype was seen more than once but under ten times. The chain employs TRBV7-3 and TRBJ2-4; perhaps TRBD1 as D (6 bases). V gave up 1 base and J gave up 2 bases, with 15 bases separating them. The germline V gene encodes CDR1 SGHTA and CDR2 FQGTGA. The CDR3 sequence is 17 residues long. This CDR3 reads CASSLRGRGSSKNIQYF. Written as DNA, the CDR3 is TGTGCCAGCAGCTTAAGGGGCAGGGGCAGTTCCAAAAACATTCAGTACTTC.

This clonotype has just one count. CDR3 residues: CASSAGQTSYNEQFF. In nucleotides, the CDR3 is TGCGCCAGCAGCGCGGGACAGACCTCCTACAATGAGCAGTTCTTC. The V call is TRBV5-1, the J call TRBJ2-1, with D possibly being TRBD1 (7 bases). There are 15 residues in the CDR3. Germline V gene sequence: CDR1 SGHRS, CDR2 YFSETQ. V lost 4 bases and J 0 bases, leaving 11 bases between the germline ends.

At least ten counts were recorded for this clonotype. One end of the junction varies from germline; a read error may be responsible. The CDR3 here is CASSQERGGGETQYF. The DNA of the CDR3 is TGTGCCAGCAGCCAAGAGAGGGGGGGTGGGGAGACCCAGTACTTC. This chain links TRBV4-3 with TRBJ2-5; weak D call: TRBD2 (7 bases). This CDR3 is 15 amino acids long. Per the germline V gene, CDR1 is LGHNA and CDR2 is YSLEER.

This clonotype was seen more than once but under ten times. V is TRBV4-3 and J is TRBJ2-7, with 7 bases lining up with TRBD1. The ends lost 1 base at V and 4 bases at J; junction bases unmatched: 13. CDR1 and CDR2 (germline): LGHNA, YSLEER. The CDR3 loop spans 17 amino acids. The CDR3: CASSQAHMTDRVYEQYF. CDR3 nucleotide sequence: TGCGCCAGCAGCCAAGCTCATATGACAGACAGGGTGTACGAGCAGTACTTC.